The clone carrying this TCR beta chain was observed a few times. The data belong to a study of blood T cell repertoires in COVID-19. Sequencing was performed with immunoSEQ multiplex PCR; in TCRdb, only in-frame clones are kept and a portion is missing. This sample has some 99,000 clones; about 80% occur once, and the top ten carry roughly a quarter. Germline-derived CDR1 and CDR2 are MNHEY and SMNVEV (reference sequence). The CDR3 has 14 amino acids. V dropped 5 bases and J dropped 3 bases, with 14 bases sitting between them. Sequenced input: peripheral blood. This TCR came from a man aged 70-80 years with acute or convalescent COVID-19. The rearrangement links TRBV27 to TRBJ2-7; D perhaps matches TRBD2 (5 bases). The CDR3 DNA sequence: TGTGCCAGCAGTCTAGCCGTAAGAGGCTACGAGCAGTACTTC. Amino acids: CASSLAVRGYEQYF.